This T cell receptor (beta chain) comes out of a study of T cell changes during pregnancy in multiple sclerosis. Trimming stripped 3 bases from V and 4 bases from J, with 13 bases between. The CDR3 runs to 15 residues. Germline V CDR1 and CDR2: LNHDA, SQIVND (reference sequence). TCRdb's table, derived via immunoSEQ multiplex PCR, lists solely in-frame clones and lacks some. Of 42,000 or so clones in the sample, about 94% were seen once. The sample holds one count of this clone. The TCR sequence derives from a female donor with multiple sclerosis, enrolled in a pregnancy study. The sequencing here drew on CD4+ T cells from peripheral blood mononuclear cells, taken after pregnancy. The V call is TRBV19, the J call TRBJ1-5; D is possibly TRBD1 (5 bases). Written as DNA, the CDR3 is TGTGCCAGTAGTATCGGTCGACAGAGTAATCAGCCCCAGCATTTT. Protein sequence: CASSIGRQSNQPQHF.